The 25 T cell receptor beta chains below all came from one sample that was sequenced in a study of T-cell reconstitution after alpha-beta-depleted transplantation in children. TCRbeta library construction was performed incorporating unique molecular identifiers. TCRdb itself ran the PCR reads through MiXCR, one entry per CDR3 protein. The sample lists roughly 200,000 distinct CDR3 sequences; about 7% were seen once. Sequencing used PBMCs, obtained before TCRalphabeta/CD19-depleted stem cell transplant. Every receptor here comes from a boy younger than 10 with acute lymphoblastic leukemia, due to receive a stem cell transplant.

This clonotype was seen at least ten times. This chain uses TRBV28 with TRBJ2-1; D is unresolved. CDR1 is MDHEN, CDR2 SYDVKM, per germline. Trimming removed 2 bases at V and 8 bases at J, with 10 bases between. The CDR3 is made up of 13 amino acids. This chain's CDR3 is CASSLVNLDEQFF. The CDR3 DNA reads as TGTGCCAGCAGTTTAGTCAATTTGGATGAGCAGTTCTTC.

This clonotype was found many times. This sequence joins TRBV3-1 and TRBJ2-7; no clear D. V was pared by 0 bases and J by 5 bases, with 5 bases between. Germline lookup yields CDR1 LGHDT and CDR2 YNNKEL (reference sequence). The CDR3 runs to 12 residues. The CDR3 nucleotides read TGTGCCAGCAGCCAAGATTGGGACGAGCAGTACTTC. This sequence encodes CASSQDWDEQYF.

This clonotype was counted many times. The chain carries TRBV7-8 and TRBJ2-7, with D unresolved. The germline V gene has CDR1 SGHVS and CDR2 FQNEAQ. The ends were cut back, 2 bases at V and 5 bases at J, with 16 bases in the middle. The CDR3 has 15 residues. The CDR3 spells CASSLRAGAVHEQYF. In DNA form, the CDR3 reads TGTGCCAGCAGCTTACGGGCAGGTGCGGTCCACGAGCAGTACTTC.

The chain carries TRBV27 and TRBJ1-6; 8 bases match TRBD1. The junction had 4 bases not matched to a gene; V was cut back by 4 bases and J by 8 bases. The CDR3 consists of 14 residues. The germline CDR1 and CDR2 sequences are MNHEY and SMNVEV (reference sequence). The CDR3 protein is CASSSTGAYSPLHF. DNA of the CDR3: TGTGCCAGCAGTTCGACAGGGGCTTATTCACCCCTCCACTTT.

The table lists this clonotype with many counts. The V call is TRBV28, the J call TRBJ2-3; unclear D gene. V lost 3 bases, J lost 2 bases, and 12 bases lay in between. The CDR3 has 15 amino acids. Per germline, CDR1 MDHEN and CDR2 SYDVKM. CDR3 loop: CASSLPADNTDTQYF. The CDR3 DNA reads as TGTGCCAGCAGTTTGCCCGCGGATAACACAGATACGCAGTATTTT.

Many counts were recorded for this clonotype. This chain links TRBV12-3 or TRBV12-4 with TRBJ1-1, with D unresolved. This CDR3 region has 13 residues. Trimming shortened V by 10 bases and J by 1 base, and 13 bases separated the two germline ends. CDR3 sequence reads: CATQGLENTEAFF. The CDR3 coding sequence is TGTGCCACACAAGGGTTGGAGAACACTGAAGCTTTCTTT.

This clonotype was counted only a few times. The rearrangement joins TRBV4-2 to TRBJ2-3; TRBD2 agrees at 7 bases. Germline values: CDR1 LGHNA, CDR2 YNFKEQ. This CDR3 region has 15 residues. V dropped 2 bases and J dropped 6; count of bases not matched to a gene: 8. Written as DNA, the CDR3 is TGTGCCAGCAGCCAAACTAGCGACGGGGTCGATACGCAGTATTTT. Residues: CASSQTSDGVDTQYF.

This clonotype was observed at least ten times. This chain uses TRBV7-9 with TRBJ2-7; 7 nucleotides align to TRBD1. The V gene's germline CDR1 is SEHNR and CDR2 FQNEAQ (reference sequence). Trimming removed 1 base from V and 1 base from J; junction bases left unmatched: 4. The CDR3 is made up of 15 amino acids. For the CDR3, the DNA is TGTGCCAGCAGCTTAGGGCCAGGGGGTTCCTACGAGCAGTACTTC. It specifies CASSLGPGGSYEQYF.

The table lists this clonotype with a few counts. J is TRBJ1-5 and V is TRBV27; maybe TRBD1 (6 bases). Deletions cut 5 bases from V and 3 bases from J, with 11 bases between. Germline V lookup: CDR1 MNHEY, CDR2 SMNVEV (reference sequence). This CDR3 has 14 residues. CDR3 DNA: TGTGCCAGCAGTGCGACAGGCCACAATCAGCCCCAGCATTTT. This encodes CASSATGHNQPQHF.

The table lists this clonotype with many counts. This rearrangement joins TRBV4-3 to TRBJ2-1; D unresolved. CDR3 length equals 14 residues. Trimming shortened V by 0 bases and J by 7 bases, and 10 bases separated the two germline ends. Germline V gene lookup returns CDR1 LGHNA and CDR2 YSLEER. The CDR3 reads CASSQEGSRNEQFF. Here the CDR3 DNA reads TGCGCCAGCAGCCAAGAGGGTAGCCGGAATGAGCAGTTCTTC.

This clonotype was recorded a few times. The chain has TRBV20-1 and TRBJ1-2; D gene ambiguous. This CDR3 is 12 amino acids long. CDR1 is DFQATT and CDR2 is SNEGSKA in the germline V gene (reference sequence). Trimming took 3 bases from V and 6 from J, leaving 11 bases between them. CDR3 DNA: TGCAGTGCTAGGAGTGGAAGAGATGGCTACACCTTC. Translating it yields CSARSGRDGYTF.

There are many counts of this clonotype. The chain has TRBV28 and TRBJ2-1; TRBD2 matches at 9 bases. Germline CDR1 MDHEN, CDR2 SYDVKM. The CDR3 spans 16 residues. The junction had 11 bases not matched to a gene; V was cut back by 5 bases and J by 6 bases. As DNA, the CDR3 is TGTGCCAGCAGTCCCGTGCGGGGGGGCCTCTCCAATGAGCAGTTCTTC. This encodes CASSPVRGGLSNEQFF.

This rearrangement joins TRBV10-3 to TRBJ1-4, with TRBD1 matching over 9 bases. From germline, CDR1 is ENHRY and CDR2 SYGVKD. J was trimmed by 5 bases and V by 2 bases; bases with no gene match: 6. The CDR3 is 16 amino acids. For the CDR3, the DNA is TGTGCCATCAGTGAGACGATGACAGGGGGGAATGAAAAACTGTTTTTT. The encoded protein is CAISETMTGGNEKLFF.

This clonotype was seen many times. The chain links TRBV7-9 to TRBJ2-7; perhaps TRBD1 as D (6 bases). CDR3 size: 15 residues. V lost 5 bases, J lost 1 base, and 15 bases lay in between. Germline assignment: CDR1 SEHNR and CDR2 FQNEAQ (reference sequence). CDR3 protein: CASSIQGSASYEQYF. For the CDR3, the DNA is TGTGCCAGCAGCATTCAGGGGAGTGCGTCCTACGAGCAGTACTTC.

This clonotype was observed many times. The V and J genes are TRBV20-1 and TRBJ1-5; 7 bases fit TRBD1. The V gene end was trimmed by 3 bases and the J gene end by 7 bases; junction bases not matched to a gene: 3. Germline values: CDR1 DFQATT, CDR2 SNEGSKA (reference sequence). This CDR3 has 12 amino acids. In DNA form, the CDR3 reads TGCAGTGCTAGCACAGGGGCACAGCCCCAGCATTTT. Its translation is CSASTGAQPQHF.

The J gene is TRBJ1-5, the V gene TRBV7-2; no definite D call. CDR1 and CDR2 (germline): SGHTA, FQGNSA. The V end lost 1 base, the J end lost 7 bases, and 11 bases lay between the germline ends. The CDR3 spans 14 residues. The CDR3 spells CASSLGVSWQPQHF. The CDR3 DNA reads TGTGCCAGCAGCTTAGGTGTTTCATGGCAGCCCCAGCATTTT.

This clonotype occurred many times. The chain joins TRBV7-2 to TRBJ2-5, with 7 positions matching TRBD1. CDR3 length: 15 amino acids. V dropped 6 bases and J dropped 5; count of bases not matched to a gene: 12. Germline loops: CDR1 SGHTA, CDR2 FQGNSA. The DNA of the CDR3 is TGTGCCAGCAGTTACCGACAGGGTAGTTCGGAGACCCAGTACTTC. Translation: CASSYRQGSSETQYF. The entire variable domain, with the rest obtained from reference TRBV7-2 and TRBJ2-5, is as follows: GAGVSQSPSNKVTEKGKDVELRCDPISGHTALYWYRQSLGQGLEFLIYFQGNSAPDKSGLPSDRFSAERTGGSVSTLTIQRTQQEDSAVYLCASSYRQGSSETQYFGPGTRLLVL.

This clonotype was seen at least ten times. The chain recombines TRBV7-2 with TRBJ2-7; D unresolved. This CDR3 is 14 amino acids long. The germline V gene has CDR1 SGHTA and CDR2 FQGNSA. V was shortened by 3 bases and J by 4 bases, with 13 bases between the two germline ends. Here the CDR3 DNA reads TGTGCCAGCAGCTTTCTCGGCGTTAGGTACGAGCAGTACTTC. Translating it yields CASSFLGVRYEQYF.

The table lists this clonotype with many counts. The genes are TRBV4-3 and TRBJ2-6; D is undetermined. The CDR3 spans 16 residues. The germline V gene has CDR1 LGHNA and CDR2 YSLEER. V was pared by 0 bases and J by 2 bases, with 8 bases between. The CDR3 sequence is CASSQDPRAGANVLTF. Here the CDR3 DNA reads TGCGCCAGCAGCCAAGATCCTAGGGCTGGGGCCAACGTCCTGACTTTC.

In this sample, this clonotype turned up many times. The CDR3 here is CASMRQFATEAFF. Written as DNA, the CDR3 is TGTGCCAGCATGAGACAATTCGCCACTGAAGCTTTCTTT. The chain uses TRBV12-3 or TRBV12-4 and TRBJ1-1; no clear D. The ends were cut back, 7 bases at V and 4 bases at J, with 13 bases in the middle. The CDR3 covers 13 residues.

This clonotype came up many times. This rearrangement joins TRBV28 to TRBJ2-3; TRBD2 might be the D (5 bases). The CDR3 extends over 15 amino acids. Trimming left V 5 bases short and J 4 bases short, with 16 bases between. Germline V lookup: CDR1 MDHEN, CDR2 SYDVKM. The CDR3 sequence is CASSRGGSRADTQYF. The CDR3 DNA sequence: TGTGCCAGCAGTCGGGGTGGCAGTCGCGCAGATACGCAGTATTTT. The whole variable domain, filled in from reference TRBV28 and TRBJ2-3, reads DVKVTQSSRYLVKRTGEKVFLECVQDMDHENMFWYRQDPGLGLRLIYFSYDVKMKEKGDIPEGYSVSREKKERFSLILESASTNQTSMYLCASSRGGSRADTQYFGPGTRLTVL.

This clonotype was seen ten or more times. This chain joins TRBV7-2 and TRBJ1-1; D might be TRBD1 (5 bases). Germline V gene sequence: CDR1 SGHTA, CDR2 FQGNSA. The length of the CDR3 is 14 residues. The ends were cut back, 4 bases at V and 2 bases at J, with 11 bases in the middle. The CDR3 DNA sequence: TGTGCCAGCAGCTCGAGGGGATTTAACACTGAAGCTTTCTTT. As protein: CASSSRGFNTEAFF.

This clonotype was seen at least ten times. The rearrangement uses TRBV28 and TRBJ2-5, with TRBD2 matching over 11 bases. The junction had 7 bases not matched to a gene; V was cut back by 5 bases and J by 2 bases. CDR1 and CDR2 from the germline V gene are MDHEN and SYDVKM. The CDR3 covers 16 residues. This CDR3 reads CASSLTLAGEQETQYF. The CDR3 DNA reads as TGTGCCAGCAGTCTAACACTAGCGGGAGAACAAGAGACCCAGTACTTC.

This clonotype appeared many times. This chain joins TRBV7-2 and TRBJ2-1; 11 nucleotides match TRBD2. This CDR3 contains 16 residues. Germline V CDR1 and CDR2: SGHTA, FQGNSA. V was pared by 2 bases and J by 8 bases, with 8 bases of the junction left unmatched. DNA for the CDR3: TGTGCCAGCAGCTTACAGTCTAGCGGGGGGCAGGATGAGCAGTTCTTC. Translating it yields CASSLQSSGGQDEQFF.

This clonotype has at least ten counts. The chain carries TRBV6-4 and TRBJ1-4; D remains unclear. Germline V CDR1 and CDR2: MRHNA, SNTAGT. The CDR3 is 15 amino acids. Trimming took 3 bases from V and 7 from J, leaving 15 bases between them. The CDR3 DNA follows: TGTGCCAGCAGTGATTCCCACAGAAGGATTGAAAAACTGTTTTTT. This codes for CASSDSHRRIEKLFF.